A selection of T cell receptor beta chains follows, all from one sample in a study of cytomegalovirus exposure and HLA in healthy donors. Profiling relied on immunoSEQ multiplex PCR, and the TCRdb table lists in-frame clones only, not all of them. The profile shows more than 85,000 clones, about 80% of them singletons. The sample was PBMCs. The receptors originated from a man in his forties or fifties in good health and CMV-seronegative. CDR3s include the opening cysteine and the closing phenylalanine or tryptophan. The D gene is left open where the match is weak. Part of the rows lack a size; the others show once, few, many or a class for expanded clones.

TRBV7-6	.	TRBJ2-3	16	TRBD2	TGTGCCAGCAGCGCTAGACTAGCGGGGAGCACAGATACGCAGTATTTT	CASSARLAGSTDTQYF
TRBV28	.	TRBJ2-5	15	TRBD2	TGTGCCAGCAGTTTCCCGACTAGCGGAAGGGAGACCCAGTACTTC	CASSFPTSGRETQYF
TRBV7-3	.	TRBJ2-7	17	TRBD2	TGTGCCAGCAGCTTATTTCACGGTATAGCGGGGCGCGGCGAGCAGTACTTC	CASSLFHGIAGRGEQYF
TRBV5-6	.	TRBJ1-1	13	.	TGTGCCAGCAGCTGGGGGGGCAACACTGAAGCTTTCTTT	CASSWGGNTEAFF
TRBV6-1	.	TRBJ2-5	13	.	TGTGCCAGCAGGGCAGAGGGGGTAGAGACCCAGTACTTC	CASRAEGVETQYF
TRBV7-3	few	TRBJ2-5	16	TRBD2	TGTGCCAGCAGCCTAATGGGGGGGAATCCTTGGGAGACCCAGTACTTC	CASSLMGGNPWETQYF
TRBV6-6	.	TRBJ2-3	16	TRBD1	TGTGCCAGCAGCCCGACAGGGTCCTTTACCACAGATACGCAGTATTTT	CASSPTGSFTTDTQYF
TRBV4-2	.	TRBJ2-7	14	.	TGTGCCAGCAGCCCTCGTGGGAGCTTGTACGAGCAGTACTTC	CASSPRGSLYEQYF
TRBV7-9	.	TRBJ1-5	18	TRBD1	TGTGCCAGCAGCTTATGGGTAGGGGGCTCTACAAGCAATCAGCCCCAGCATTTT	CASSLWVGGSTSNQPQHF
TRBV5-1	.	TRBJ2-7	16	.	TGCGCCAGCAGCAGCCACACCGGGAACACCGGGGGCGAGCAGTACTTC	CASSSHTGNTGGEQYF
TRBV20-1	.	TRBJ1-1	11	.	TGCAGGTCTTACTCGAACACTGAAGCTTTCTTT	CRSYSNTEAFF
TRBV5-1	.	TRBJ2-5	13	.	TGCGCCAGCAGAGGGGGGACAGAAGAGACCCAGTACTTC	CASRGGTEETQYF
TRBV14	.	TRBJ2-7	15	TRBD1	TGTGCCAGCAGCCAGGGGACAGGGCTCGCCTACGAGCAGTACTTC	CASSQGTGLAYEQYF
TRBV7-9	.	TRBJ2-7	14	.	TGTGCCAGCAGCTTAGGGGCAGCTTCCTACGAGCAGTACTTC	CASSLGAASYEQYF
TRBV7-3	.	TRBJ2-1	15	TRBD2	TGTGCCAGCAGTTTAGCGGGGGGAACCTACAATGAGCAGTTCTTC	CASSLAGGTYNEQFF
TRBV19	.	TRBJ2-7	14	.	TGTGCCAGTAGTATAGGGGTGGAGGGATCCGAGCAGTACTTC	CASSIGVEGSEQYF
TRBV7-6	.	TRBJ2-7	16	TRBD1	TGTGCCAGCAGCCCACTGACAGGGGCCGGAACCTACGAGCAGTACTTC	CASSPLTGAGTYEQYF
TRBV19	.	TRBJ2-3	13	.	TGTGCCAGTAGTTTCGGACAGCAGGATACGCAGTATTTT	CASSFGQQDTQYF
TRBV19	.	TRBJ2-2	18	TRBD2	TGTGCCAGTAGTCCCAGAGGACTAGCGGGGTTGGACACCGGGGAGCTGTTTTTT	CASSPRGLAGLDTGELFF
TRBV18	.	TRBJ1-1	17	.	TGTGCCAGCTCACCCGACAGGCGATCCCTTCTGAACACTGAAGCTTTCTTT	CASSPDRRSLLNTEAFF
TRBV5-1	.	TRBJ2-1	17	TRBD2	TGCGCCAGCAGCTTGGAGGGGGGACTAGCGGGGGGCCCCCAAAAGTTCTTC	CASSLEGGLAGGPQKFF
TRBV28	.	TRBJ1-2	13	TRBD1	TGTGCCAGCAGTTTCGACAGGGTTTATGGCTACACCTTC	CASSFDRVYGYTF
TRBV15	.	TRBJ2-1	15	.	TGTGCCACCAGAAGCGCAGGGGCGGTGGACAATGAGCAGTTCTTC	CATRSAGAVDNEQFF
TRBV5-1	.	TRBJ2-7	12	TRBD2	TGCGCCAGCAGGATGGGAGGGGACGAGCAGTACTTC	CASRMGGDEQYF
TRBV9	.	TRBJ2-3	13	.	TGTGCCAGCAGCCCGGGACTCACAGATACGCAGTATTTT	CASSPGLTDTQYF
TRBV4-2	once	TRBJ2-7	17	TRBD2	TGTGCCAGCAGCCAAGAGGTTAGTCTAGCGGGAGTCCACGAGCAGTACTTC	CASSQEVSLAGVHEQYF
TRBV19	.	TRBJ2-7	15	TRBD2	TGTGCCAGTAGTCCGGGACTAGTTCACTCCTACGAGCAGTACTTC	CASSPGLVHSYEQYF
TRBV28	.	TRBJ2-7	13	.	TGTGCCAGCAGCTTACCCCAGTACTACGAGCAGTACTTC	CASSLPQYYEQYF
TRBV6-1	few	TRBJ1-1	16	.	TGTGCCAGCAGTGAACCACACAGGTCTCCGTACGCTGAAGCTTTCTTT	CASSEPHRSPYAEAFF
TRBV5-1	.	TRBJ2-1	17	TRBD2	TGCGCCAGCAGCTCTAGCGGGGGGGCCCCGTTTTACAATGAGCAGTTCTTC	CASSSSGGAPFYNEQFF
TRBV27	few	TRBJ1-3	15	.	TGTGCCAGCAGTTTCAGGGAGGGTGCTGGAAACACCATATATTTT	CASSFREGAGNTIYF
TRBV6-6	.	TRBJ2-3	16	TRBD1	TGTGCCAGCAGTACAGCCGGGACAGGGGCTGTAGATACGCAGTATTTT	CASSTAGTGAVDTQYF
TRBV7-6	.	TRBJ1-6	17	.	TGTGCCAGCAGCTTAGTTACGGTGAGCTCCTATAATTCACCCCTCCACTTT	CASSLVTVSSYNSPLHF
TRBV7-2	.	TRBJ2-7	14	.	TGTGCCAGCAGCCTGCGGGACGGACCCTACGAGCAGTACTTC	CASSLRDGPYEQYF
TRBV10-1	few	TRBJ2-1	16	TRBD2	TGCGCCAGCAGTGGTCTAGCGGGACGTCCTGTCGATGAGCAGTTCTTC	CASSGLAGRPVDEQFF
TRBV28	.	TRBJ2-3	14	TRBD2	TGTGCCAGCAGTTTCCTTAGCGGGACAGATACGCAGTATTTT	CASSFLSGTDTQYF
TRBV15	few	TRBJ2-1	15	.	TGTGCCACCTCTCTGGGGGGGACATTATACAATGAGCAGTTCTTC	CATSLGGTLYNEQFF
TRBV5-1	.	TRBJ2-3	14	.	TGCGCCAGCAGCCCCCAGGCCGGAACAGATACGCAGTATTTT	CASSPQAGTDTQYF
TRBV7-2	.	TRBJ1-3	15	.	TGTGCCAGCAGCCCTAAAGGGGGCTCTGGAAACACCATATATTTT	CASSPKGGSGNTIYF
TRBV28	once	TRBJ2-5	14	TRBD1	TGTGCCAGCAGGGGGGCGGGGACAGGGGGAACCCAGTACTTC	CASRGAGTGGTQYF
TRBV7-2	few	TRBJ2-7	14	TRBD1	TGTGCCAGCAGCTTACAGGGGGATGACTACGAGCAGTACTTC	CASSLQGDDYEQYF
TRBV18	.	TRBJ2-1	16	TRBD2	TGTGCCAGCTCACCAGGGGCGGGAGCCCGTTACAATGAGCAGTTCTTC	CASSPGAGARYNEQFF
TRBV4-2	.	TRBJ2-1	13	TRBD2	TGTGCCAGTGGGTGGAGCGGGGGGGGTGAGCAGTTCTTC	CASGWSGGGEQFF
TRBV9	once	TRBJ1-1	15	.	TGTGCCAGCAGCGTAGGTGGGCGGGGACCTTTGAGGGCTTTCTTT	CASSVGGRGPLRAFF
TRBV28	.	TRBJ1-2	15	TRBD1	TGTGCCAGCAGTTTTAAGACAGGGGGACTTGGTGGCTACACCTTC	CASSFKTGGLGGYTF
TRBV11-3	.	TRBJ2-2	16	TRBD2	TGTGCCAGCAGCTTAGTCGGGGGGGCCAACACCGGGGAGCTGTTTTTT	CASSLVGGANTGELFF
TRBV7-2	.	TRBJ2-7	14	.	TGTGCCAGCAGCTTAGCGCGGAATTCCCACGAGCAGTACTTC	CASSLARNSHEQYF
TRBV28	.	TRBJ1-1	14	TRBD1	TGTGCCAGCAGCTTAACAAACAGGGGCACTGAAGCTTTCTTT	CASSLTNRGTEAFF
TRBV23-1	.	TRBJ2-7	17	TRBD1	TGCGCCAGCAAATACAATAACAGGGGGCGCATCTTCTACGAGCAGTACTTC	CASKYNNRGRIFYEQYF
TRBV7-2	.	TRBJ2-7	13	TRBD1	TGTGCCAGCAGCTGGGACAGGGGGGACGAGCAGTACTTC	CASSWDRGDEQYF
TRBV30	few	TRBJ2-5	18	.	TGTGCCTGGAGAGAAACAGGAAAGGGGTCCGGTTTTATGGAGACCCAGTACTTC	CAWRETGKGSGFMETQYF
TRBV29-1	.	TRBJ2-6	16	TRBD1	TGCAGCGTTTTGGGCAGGGGGAATTCTGGGGCCAACGTCCTGACTTTC	CSVLGRGNSGANVLTF
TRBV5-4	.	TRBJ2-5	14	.	TGTGCCAGCAGCTTGGTGCGGGAAGCGGAGACCCAGTACTTC	CASSLVREAETQYF
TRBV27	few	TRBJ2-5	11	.	TGTGCCAGCAGTCAGGGAGAGACCCAGTACTTC	CASSQGETQYF
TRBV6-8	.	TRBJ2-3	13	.	TGTGCCAGCGGGTCGAGGAGGACAGATACGCAGTATTTT	CASGSRRTDTQYF
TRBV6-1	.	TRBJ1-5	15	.	TGTGCCAGCAGTGAAGCTAGGGGAGGACGTCAGCCCCAGCATTTT	CASSEARGGRQPQHF
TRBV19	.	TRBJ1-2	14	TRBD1	TGTGCCAGTAGTAAACAGGGGGCGCTGAGTGGCTACACCTTC	CASSKQGALSGYTF